This TCR beta chain derives from a study of OX40 agonist ivuxolimab in advanced cancers. Study-level points and caveats: There was clonal expansion of CD4+ and CD8+ blood T cells by week 6 at 0.1 to 3.0 mg/kg. Some nonresponders likewise displayed low normalized T-cell clonal expansion. Expanded clones were, on average, more numerous in CD8+ T cells than in CD4+.

Measured with immunoSEQ multiplex PCR; TCRdb has only the in-frame clones, and not every one. The data hold tens of thousands of clones, with roughly 86% observed a single time. Trimming left V 1 base short and J 8 bases short, with 14 bases between. The germline V gene encodes CDR1 SGHTA and CDR2 FQGNSA. This CDR3 has 14 residues. For this clone: The antigen remains unidentified.

The chain is built from TRBV7-2 and TRBJ1-2; maybe TRBD1 (6 bases). The TCR was taken from an adult with an advanced solid tumor such as melanoma, head and neck, liver or kidney cancer. Sequences were derived from CD4+ or CD8+ T cells sorted from blood, sampled in a trial of the OX40 agonist ivuxolimab. CDR3 DNA: TGTGCCAGCAGCTTAGTTGAGGCAGGGGAGGGCTACACCTTC. It is translated as CASSLVEAGEGYTF.